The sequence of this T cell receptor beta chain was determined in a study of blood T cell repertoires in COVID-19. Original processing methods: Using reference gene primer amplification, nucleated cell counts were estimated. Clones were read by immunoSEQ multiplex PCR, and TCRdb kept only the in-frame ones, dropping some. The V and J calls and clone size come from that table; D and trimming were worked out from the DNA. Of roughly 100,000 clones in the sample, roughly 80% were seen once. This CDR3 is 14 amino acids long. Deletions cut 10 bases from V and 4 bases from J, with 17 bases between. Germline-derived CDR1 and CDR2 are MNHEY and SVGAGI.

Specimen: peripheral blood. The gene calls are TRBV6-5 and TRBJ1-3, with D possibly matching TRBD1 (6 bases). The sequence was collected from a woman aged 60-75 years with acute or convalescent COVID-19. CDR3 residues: CATCPRGRGNTIYF. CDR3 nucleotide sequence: TGTGCCACCTGTCCCAGGGGCCGCGGAAACACCATATATTTT.